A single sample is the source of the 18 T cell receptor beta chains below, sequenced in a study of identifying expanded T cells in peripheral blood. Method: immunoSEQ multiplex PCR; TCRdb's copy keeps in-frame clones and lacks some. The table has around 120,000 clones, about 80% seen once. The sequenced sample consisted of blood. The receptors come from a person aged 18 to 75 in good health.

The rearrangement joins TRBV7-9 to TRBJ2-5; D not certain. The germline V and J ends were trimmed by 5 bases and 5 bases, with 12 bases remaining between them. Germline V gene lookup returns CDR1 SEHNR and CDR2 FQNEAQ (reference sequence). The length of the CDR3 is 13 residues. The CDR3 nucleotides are TGTGCCAGCAGCCTGGACCTGGAGGAGACCCAGTACTTC. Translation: CASSLDLEETQYF.

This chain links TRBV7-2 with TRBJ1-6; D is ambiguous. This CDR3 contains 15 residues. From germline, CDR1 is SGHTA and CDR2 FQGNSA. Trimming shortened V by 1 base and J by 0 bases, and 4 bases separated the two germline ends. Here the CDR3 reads CASSLGSSYNSPLHF. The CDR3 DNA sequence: TGTGCCAGCAGCTTAGGCAGCTCCTATAATTCACCCCTCCACTTT.

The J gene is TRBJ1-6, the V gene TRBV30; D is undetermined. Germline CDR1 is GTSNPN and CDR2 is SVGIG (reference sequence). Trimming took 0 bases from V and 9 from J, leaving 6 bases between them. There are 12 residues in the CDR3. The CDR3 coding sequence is TGTGCCTGGAGTGTACGGGGTTCACCCCTCCACTTT. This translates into CAWSVRGSPLHF.

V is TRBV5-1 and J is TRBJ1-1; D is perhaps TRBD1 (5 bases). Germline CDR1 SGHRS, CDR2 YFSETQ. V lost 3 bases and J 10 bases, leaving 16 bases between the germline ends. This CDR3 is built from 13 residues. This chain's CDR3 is CASSWEGDLGAFF. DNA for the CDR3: TGCGCCAGCAGCTGGGAAGGGGATTTAGGAGCTTTCTTT.

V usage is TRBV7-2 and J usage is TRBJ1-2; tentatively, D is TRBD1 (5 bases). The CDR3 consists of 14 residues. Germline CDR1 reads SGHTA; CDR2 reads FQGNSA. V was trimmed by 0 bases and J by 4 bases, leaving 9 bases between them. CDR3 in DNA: TGTGCCAGCAGCTTAGCGCGGCAGGGCTATGGCTACACCTTC. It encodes CASSLARQGYGYTF.

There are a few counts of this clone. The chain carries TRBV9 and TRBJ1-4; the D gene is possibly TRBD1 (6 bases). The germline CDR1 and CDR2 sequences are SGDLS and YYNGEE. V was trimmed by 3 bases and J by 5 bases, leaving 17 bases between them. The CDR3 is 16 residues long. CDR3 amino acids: CASSGRTGLGNEKLFF. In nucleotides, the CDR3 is TGTGCCAGCAGCGGACGTACAGGGCTGGGGAATGAAAAACTGTTTTTT. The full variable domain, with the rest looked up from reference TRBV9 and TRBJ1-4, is DSGVTQTPKHLITATGQRVTLRCSPRSGDLSVYWYQQSLDQGLQFLIQYYNGEERAKGNILERFSAQQFPDLHSELNLSSLELGDSALYFCASSGRTGLGNEKLFFGSGTQLSVL.

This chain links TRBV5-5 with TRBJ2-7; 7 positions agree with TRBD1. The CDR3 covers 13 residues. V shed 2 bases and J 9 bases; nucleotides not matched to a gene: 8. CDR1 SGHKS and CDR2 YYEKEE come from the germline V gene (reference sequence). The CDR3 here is CASSFELPGGQYF. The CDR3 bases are TGTGCCAGCAGCTTTGAGCTTCCAGGGGGGCAGTACTTC.

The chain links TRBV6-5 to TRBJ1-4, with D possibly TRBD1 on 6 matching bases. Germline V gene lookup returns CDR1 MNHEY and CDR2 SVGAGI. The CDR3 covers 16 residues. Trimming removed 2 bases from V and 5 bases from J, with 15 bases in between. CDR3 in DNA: TGTGCCAGCAGTTACGAGAGGGGGGCCGTAAATGAAAAACTGTTTTTT. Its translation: CASSYERGAVNEKLFF.

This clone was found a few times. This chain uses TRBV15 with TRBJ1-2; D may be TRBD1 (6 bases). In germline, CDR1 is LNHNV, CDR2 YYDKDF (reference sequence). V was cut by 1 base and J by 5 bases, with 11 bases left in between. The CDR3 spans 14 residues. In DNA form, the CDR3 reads TGTGCCACCAGCAGAGTCGGACAGACTTATGGCTACACCTTC. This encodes CATSRVGQTYGYTF.

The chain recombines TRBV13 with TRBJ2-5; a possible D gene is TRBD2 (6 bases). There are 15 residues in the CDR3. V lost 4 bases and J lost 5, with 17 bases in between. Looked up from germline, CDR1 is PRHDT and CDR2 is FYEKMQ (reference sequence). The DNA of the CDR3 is TGTGCCAGCAGCTCCGCCGGTCGGGGGAGGGAGACCCAGTACTTC. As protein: CASSSAGRGRETQYF.

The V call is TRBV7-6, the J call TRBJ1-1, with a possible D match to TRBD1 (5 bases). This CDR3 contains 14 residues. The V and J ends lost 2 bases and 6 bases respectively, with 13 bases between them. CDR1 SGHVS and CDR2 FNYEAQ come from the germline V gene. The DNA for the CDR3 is TGTGCCAGCAGCTTAAGCTGGGGGACTGCTGAAGCTTTCTTT. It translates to CASSLSWGTAEAFF.

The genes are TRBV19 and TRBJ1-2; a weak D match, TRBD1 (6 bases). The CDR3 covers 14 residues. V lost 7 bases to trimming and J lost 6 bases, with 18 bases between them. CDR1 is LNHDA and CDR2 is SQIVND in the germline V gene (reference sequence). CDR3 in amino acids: CASTFSLGANGYTF. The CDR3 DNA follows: TGTGCCAGTACCTTTAGTTTGGGGGCGAATGGCTACACCTTC.

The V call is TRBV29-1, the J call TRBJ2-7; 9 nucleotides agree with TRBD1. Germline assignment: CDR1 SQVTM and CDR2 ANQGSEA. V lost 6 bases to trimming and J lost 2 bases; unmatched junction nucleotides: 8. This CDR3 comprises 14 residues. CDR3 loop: CSVQPGTGTYEQYF. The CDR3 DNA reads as TGCAGCGTACAACCCGGGACAGGGACCTACGAGCAGTACTTC.

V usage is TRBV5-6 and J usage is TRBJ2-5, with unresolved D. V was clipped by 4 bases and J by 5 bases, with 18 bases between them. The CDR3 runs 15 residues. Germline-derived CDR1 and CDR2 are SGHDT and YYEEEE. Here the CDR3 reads CASSLGRDKGETQYF. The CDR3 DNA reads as TGTGCCAGCAGCCTGGGTCGAGACAAAGGGGAGACCCAGTACTTC.

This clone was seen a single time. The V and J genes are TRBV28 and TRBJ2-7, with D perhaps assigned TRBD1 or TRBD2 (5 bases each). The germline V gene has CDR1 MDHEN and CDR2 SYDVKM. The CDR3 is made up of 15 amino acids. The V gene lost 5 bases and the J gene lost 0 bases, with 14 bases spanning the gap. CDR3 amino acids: CASSPRGGVSYEQYF. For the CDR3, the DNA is TGTGCCAGCAGTCCTCGGGGCGGCGTCTCCTACGAGCAGTACTTC.

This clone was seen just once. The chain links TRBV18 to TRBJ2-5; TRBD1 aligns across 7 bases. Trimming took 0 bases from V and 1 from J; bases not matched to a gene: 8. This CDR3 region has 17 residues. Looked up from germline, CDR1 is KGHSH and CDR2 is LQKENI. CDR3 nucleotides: TGTGCCAGCTCACCACCGACAGGCAGGGGGTCCCAAGAGACCCAGTACTTC. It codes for CASSPPTGRGSQETQYF.

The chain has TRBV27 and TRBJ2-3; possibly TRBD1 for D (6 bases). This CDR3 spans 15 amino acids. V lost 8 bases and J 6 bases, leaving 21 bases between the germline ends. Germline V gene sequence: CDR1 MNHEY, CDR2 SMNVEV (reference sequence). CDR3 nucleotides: TGTGCCAGCTGCGACAGGACTCCCCTCACGGATACGCAGTATTTT. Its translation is CASCDRTPLTDTQYF.

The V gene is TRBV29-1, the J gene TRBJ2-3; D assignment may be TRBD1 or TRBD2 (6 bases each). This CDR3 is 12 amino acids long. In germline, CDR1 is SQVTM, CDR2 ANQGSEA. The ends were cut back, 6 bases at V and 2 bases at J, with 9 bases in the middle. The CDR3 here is CSVSGATDTQYF. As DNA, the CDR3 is TGCAGCGTCTCGGGGGCCACAGATACGCAGTATTTT.